These 11 T cell receptor beta chains came from one sample sequenced in a study of identical twins. TCRdb fed the 5' RACE reads into MiXCR, producing one record per CDR3 protein. Here the sample spans around 340,000 distinct CDR3 sequences, 9% to 15% being singletons. The same sample was also used in a study of yellow fever vaccine responses in identical twins.

The specimen was CD8+ T cells sorted from blood. All receptors derive from a woman aged 18-35 years in good health.

This clonotype was counted between two and nine times. This chain uses TRBV7-6 with TRBJ1-1; D ambiguous. Germline-derived CDR1 and CDR2 are SGHVS and FNYEAQ. V was trimmed by 0 bases and J by 3 bases, leaving 14 bases between them. The CDR3 runs to 16 residues. The CDR3 here is CASSLATEMAYTEAFF. In nucleotides, the CDR3 is TGTGCCAGCAGCTTAGCTACAGAGATGGCCTACACTGAAGCTTTCTTT.

The table lists this clonotype with a few counts. This chain links TRBV12-3 or TRBV12-4 with TRBJ1-1; D gene unclear. The CDR3 covers 13 residues. Trimming removed 6 bases from V and 7 bases from J, with 15 bases in between. The CDR3 DNA reads as TGTGCCAGCAGCGAACAAGGTAGATATGAAGCTTTCTTT. Translating gives CASSEQGRYEAFF.

CDR3 sequence reads: CASSDGPEGTQYF. As DNA, the CDR3 is TGTGCCAGCAGTGACGGTCCGGAGGGTACGCAGTATTTT. The V gene is TRBV6-4, the J gene TRBJ2-3; a weak D match, TRBD2 (6 bases). Trimming pared 2 bases from V and 8 bases from J, leaving 11 bases between. Germline V gene data show CDR1 as MRHNA and CDR2 as SNTAGT. The CDR3 sequence is 13 residues long.

The table lists this clonotype with many counts. The genes are TRBV6-5 and TRBJ2-5, with 7 bases matching TRBD1. With 10 bases clipped from V and 10 bases from J, the junction kept 12 bases outside the gene matches. The CDR3 is made up of 12 amino acids. CDR1 is MNHEY, CDR2 SVGAGI, per germline. The CDR3 DNA follows: TGTGCCACACTTTCGACAGGGCAAGTCCAGTACTTC. This encodes CATLSTGQVQYF.

This chain joins TRBV18 and TRBJ2-7; D might be TRBD2 (5 bases). V was clipped by 2 bases and J by 0 bases, with 11 bases between them. Germline-derived CDR1 and CDR2 are KGHSH and LQKENI. The CDR3 is 15 amino acids. CDR3 sequence reads: CASSPAAASSYEQYF. The CDR3 nucleotides are TGTGCCAGCTCACCAGCAGCGGCTAGCTCCTACGAGCAGTACTTC.

In its sample, this clonotype was seen a few times. V gene TRBV27 combines with J gene TRBJ2-7; TRBD1 might be the D (6 bases). The CDR3 runs to 14 residues. V was clipped by 6 bases and J by 1 base, with 13 bases between them. Germline V gene sequence: CDR1 MNHEY, CDR2 SMNVEV (reference sequence). In DNA form, the CDR3 reads TGTGCCAGCAGACCACAACAGGGTTCCTACGAGCAGTACGTC. This codes for CASRPQQGSYEQYV.

This clonotype showed up just a few times. The J gene is TRBJ2-5, the V gene TRBV10-1, with TRBD2 matching over 8 bases. J lost 3 bases, V lost 4 bases, and 4 bases had no gene match. CDR1 and CDR2 from the germline V gene are WNHNN and SYGVQD (reference sequence). The length of the CDR3 is 14 residues. Written as DNA, the CDR3 is TGCGCCAGCAGTGCCGGGGGGGGAGAAGAGACCCAGTACTTC. Encoded protein: CASSAGGGEETQYF.

This chain connects TRBV28 to TRBJ2-7, with a tentative D call TRBD1 (6 bases). V was trimmed by 7 bases and J by 2 bases, leaving 15 bases between them. Germline loops: CDR1 MDHEN, CDR2 SYDVKM. The CDR3 covers 14 residues. CDR3 in DNA: TGTGCCAGCAATCACATGGGGACAACCTACGAGCAGTACTTC. It codes for CASNHMGTTYEQYF.

This chain uses TRBV29-1 with TRBJ2-5; TRBD1 might be the D (6 bases). In germline, CDR1 is SQVTM, CDR2 ANQGSEA. Trimming left V 2 bases short and J 9 bases short, with 25 bases between. This CDR3 has 16 residues. The CDR3 region is CSVESDRAERMVAQYF. CDR3 nucleotides: TGCAGCGTTGAATCGGACAGAGCAGAAAGAATGGTGGCCCAGTACTTC.

The J gene is TRBJ1-6, the V gene TRBV20-1; 10 bases fit TRBD1. Unmatched junction bases numbered 3, after V lost 0 bases and J lost 1 base. The CDR3 contains 17 residues. In germline, CDR1 is DFQATT, CDR2 SNEGSKA (reference sequence). CDR3 coding DNA: TGCAGTGCTAGAGACTGGGACAGGGGTTCCTATAATTCACCCCTCCACTTT. Amino acid sequence: CSARDWDRGSYNSPLHF.

To note about this clonotype: This may be a read error, as it is one base from a much larger clone. The rearrangement joins TRBV12-3 or TRBV12-4 to TRBJ2-1; D call uncertain. The CDR3 extends over 13 amino acids. This CDR3 is CASSFGSVQEQIF. CDR3 sequence (DNA): TGTGCCAGCAGTTTCGGCAGCGTTCAGGAGCAGATCTTC.